Listed below are T cell receptor beta chains from one sample, sequenced in a study of T cell clones after liver transplantation. Data came from immunoSEQ multiplex PCR; TCRdb stores just in-frame clones and leaves some out. The sample yields around 60,000 clones, about 64% seen once. Material: CD4+ T cells from blood, obtained before liver transplant. The receptors derive from a human donor who received a liver transplant. Both conserved end residues are part of each CDR3. D genes are given only for firm matches.

V gene	D gene	CDR3 length	J gene	CDR3 protein
TRBV5-4	TRBD1	15	TRBJ1-4	CASSRRQGTNEKLFF
TRBV5-1	TRBD1	16	TRBJ1-3	CASSLIGQGVGNTIYF
TRBV19	-	16	TRBJ2-7	CASSIGRRADTYEQYF
TRBV9	TRBD2	18	TRBJ2-3	CASSETSGGPTSTDTQYF
TRBV29-1	TRBD1	13	TRBJ1-2	CSVEVARGQGYTF
TRBV2	TRBD2	16	TRBJ2-5	CASGRGLAGGQGTQYF
TRBV29-1	TRBD1	15	TRBJ2-1	CSVDQGAGSYNEQFF
TRBV6-5	-	14	TRBJ1-6	CASSDGRENSPLHF
TRBV30	-	14	TRBJ2-7	CAWSGTAHPYEQYF
TRBV19	-	16	TRBJ2-6	CASSIEGAAGANVLTF
TRBV29-1	-	12	TRBJ1-4	CSVAGNNEKLFF
TRBV7-8	-	16	TRBJ1-1	CASSLAGKRGSFEAFF
TRBV18	-	16	TRBJ1-1	CASSPPRSETNTEAFF
TRBV23-1	-	12	TRBJ2-3	CASSRHTDTQYF
TRBV15	TRBD1	14	TRBJ1-2	CATSRDGQGYGYTF
TRBV5-1	TRBD1	15	TRBJ1-1	CASSSYRGSDTEAFF
TRBV7-9	TRBD2	14	TRBJ2-2	CASRQMGGTGELFF
TRBV5-5	TRBD1	15	TRBJ2-7	CASSSSGTGGYEQYF
TRBV5-1	-	17	TRBJ2-6	CASSLGPTGPGANVLTF
TRBV5-8	TRBD1	15	TRBJ1-5	CASSYRTGEYQPQHF
TRBV5-1	TRBD1	14	TRBJ2-1	CASSPWTGVNEQFF
TRBV10-2	-	15	TRBJ1-1	CASRHSRGGDTEAFF
TRBV10-3	-	16	TRBJ1-6	CASSYRATGDNSPLHF
TRBV18	TRBD1	16	TRBJ1-4	CASSRIGTGGYEKLFF
TRBV11-2	-	13	TRBJ1-1	CASSLDAGPEAFF
TRBV19	TRBD1	12	TRBJ1-2	CASSMQGDGYTF
TRBV28	TRBD2	14	TRBJ2-1	CASSPGLAGARQFF
TRBV10-3	TRBD1	14	TRBJ2-2	CAISPGQSTGELFF
TRBV2	TRBD1	17	TRBJ2-3	CASSEALPGGPTDTQYF
TRBV7-2	-	11	TRBJ2-7	CASSLNYEQYF
TRBV5-6	-	15	TRBJ1-1	CASSLRGLENTEAFF
TRBV29-1	-	13	TRBJ1-2	CSVKASGIYGYTF
TRBV5-8	TRBD1	14	TRBJ1-4	CASRRDRGNEKLFF
TRBV9	TRBD2	15	TRBJ2-1	CASSVVNSGGNEQFF
TRBV6-5	-	13	TRBJ1-6	CASSYSSASPLHF
TRBV29-1	-	11	TRBJ1-2	CSVYTNYGYTF
TRBV11-2	TRBD1	16	TRBJ2-5	CASSFLTGGGQETQYF
TRBV29-1	TRBD1	14	TRBJ2-1	CSAAGTGQNNEQFF
TRBV5-5	TRBD2	17	TRBJ2-3	CASSLNPSGGATDTQYF
TRBV5-3	-	15	TRBJ2-7	CARSLSPAGLYEQYF
TRBV7-9	TRBD1	18	TRBJ2-7	CASSLAYSVGTGTYEQYF
TRBV6-5	-	11	TRBJ1-3	CVVGAGNTIYF
TRBV7-2	TRBD2	14	TRBJ2-1	CASSLERGRIEQFF
TRBV10-1	TRBD1	15	TRBJ1-4	CASISPRGKGEKLFF
TRBV7-6	-	16	TRBJ2-7	CASSLYGTQSSYEQYF
TRBV7-2	-	16	TRBJ2-2	CASSLEAGANTGELFF
TRBV5-4	-	15	TRBJ1-5	CASSLGLGVNQPQHF
TRBV5-5	TRBD1	15	TRBJ1-2	CASSLTRQGRGGYTF
TRBV7-9	-	14	TRBJ2-7	CASSLSLFSGEQYF
TRBV6-5	TRBD1	14	TRBJ1-3	CASRGTASGNTIYF
TRBV27	-	16	TRBJ1-6	CASSPIAQGYNSPLHF
TRBV19	TRBD2	16	TRBJ2-1	CASSIDSGGPYNEQFF
TRBV7-2	-	14	TRBJ2-7	CASSLRRGANEQYF
TRBV2	-	15	TRBJ2-3	CASRPGMALTDTQYF